This is a list of T cell receptor beta chains from one sample in a study of molecular identifiers for immune sequencing clone quantification. TCRdb reprocessed the PCR reads via MiXCR and lists one record per CDR3 protein. The sample consists of 460,000 or so distinct CDR3 sequences, roughly 24% of them appearing once. The sample taken for sequencing was naive CD8+ T cells from blood, with Jurkat cell RNA spiked in. These receptor sequences come from a human donor in good health. Some libraries in this study had Jurkat cell RNA spiked in. The CDR3 runs from the conserved cysteine through the conserved F or W. Each record gives: V gene, clone size, D gene, J gene, CDR3 protein, CDR3 DNA. The D gene is left open where the match is weak. Some rows have no size entry. The others give once, few or many, or a class for an expanded clone.

>TRBV7-9|NA|NA|TRBJ1-1
CASSFQGGSTEAFF
TGTGCCAGCAGCTTCCAGGGCGGGAGCACTGAAGCTTTCTTT
>TRBV9|many|NA|TRBJ1-1
CASSVVEDMNTEAFF
TGTGCCAGCAGCGTAGTAGAGGATATGAACACTGAAGCTTTCTTT
>TRBV6-2/TRBV6-3|NA|TRBD1|TRBJ1-3
CASSPGTGANTIYF
TGTGCCAGCAGCCCCGGGACAGGGGCAAACACCATATATTTT
>TRBV7-2|NA|TRBD2|TRBJ2-1
CASSLAGGGANEQFF
TGTGCCAGCAGCTTAGCGGGCGGGGGGGCTAATGAGCAGTTCTTC
>TRBV7-9|many|TRBD1|TRBJ1-1
CASSLGTGWTEAFF
TGTGCCAGCAGCCTGGGGACAGGGTGGACTGAAGCTTTCTTT
>TRBV7-9|few|NA|TRBJ2-1
CASSRGAGLSYNEQFF
TGTGCCAGCAGCAGAGGTGCGGGACTCTCCTACAATGAGCAGTTCTTC
>TRBV13|NA|TRBD2|TRBJ2-7
CASRLTSGGRYEQYF
TGTGCCAGCAGGCTGACTAGCGGGGGACGCTACGAGCAGTACTTC
>TRBV5-1|many|NA|TRBJ2-7
CASSSRGSTYEQYF
TGCGCCAGCAGCTCCCGGGGGTCGACCTACGAGCAGTACTTC
>TRBV6-2/TRBV6-3|NA|NA|TRBJ2-1
CASIEAGPHYNEQFF
TGTGCCAGCATCGAAGCAGGGCCCCACTACAATGAGCAGTTCTTC
>TRBV12-3/TRBV12-4|NA|NA|TRBJ2-7
CASSFRLGTYEQYF
TGTGCCAGCAGTTTTCGACTAGGGACCTACGAGCAGTACTTC
>TRBV7-9|NA|NA|TRBJ2-7
CASSLNLAGRSTEQYF
TGTGCCAGCAGCTTGAATTTGGCAGGGCGGTCCACCGAGCAGTACTTC
>TRBV27|many|TRBD1|TRBJ2-7
CASSYRDRGTYEQYF
TGTGCCAGCAGTTACCGGGACAGGGGTACCTACGAGCAGTACTTC
>TRBV13|NA|NA|TRBJ2-7
CASSLGGLVDEQYF
TGTGCCAGCAGCTTAGGAGGGCTAGTCGACGAGCAGTACTTC
>TRBV6-6|few|NA|TRBJ2-7
CASSYDDYEQYF
TGTGCCAGCAGTTACGATGACTACGAGCAGTACTTC
>TRBV19|NA|NA|TRBJ2-1
CASSALGGPSNEQFF
TGTGCCAGTAGTGCCCTGGGGGGTCCTTCGAATGAGCAGTTCTTC
>TRBV15|NA|TRBD2|TRBJ2-3
CATSRAGLAGDTQYF
TGTGCCACCAGCAGAGCGGGACTAGCGGGAGATACGCAGTATTTT
>TRBV20-1|many|NA|TRBJ2-3
CSAEMGQSTTDTQYF
TGCAGTGCCGAGATGGGGCAGAGTACCACAGATACGCAGTATTTT